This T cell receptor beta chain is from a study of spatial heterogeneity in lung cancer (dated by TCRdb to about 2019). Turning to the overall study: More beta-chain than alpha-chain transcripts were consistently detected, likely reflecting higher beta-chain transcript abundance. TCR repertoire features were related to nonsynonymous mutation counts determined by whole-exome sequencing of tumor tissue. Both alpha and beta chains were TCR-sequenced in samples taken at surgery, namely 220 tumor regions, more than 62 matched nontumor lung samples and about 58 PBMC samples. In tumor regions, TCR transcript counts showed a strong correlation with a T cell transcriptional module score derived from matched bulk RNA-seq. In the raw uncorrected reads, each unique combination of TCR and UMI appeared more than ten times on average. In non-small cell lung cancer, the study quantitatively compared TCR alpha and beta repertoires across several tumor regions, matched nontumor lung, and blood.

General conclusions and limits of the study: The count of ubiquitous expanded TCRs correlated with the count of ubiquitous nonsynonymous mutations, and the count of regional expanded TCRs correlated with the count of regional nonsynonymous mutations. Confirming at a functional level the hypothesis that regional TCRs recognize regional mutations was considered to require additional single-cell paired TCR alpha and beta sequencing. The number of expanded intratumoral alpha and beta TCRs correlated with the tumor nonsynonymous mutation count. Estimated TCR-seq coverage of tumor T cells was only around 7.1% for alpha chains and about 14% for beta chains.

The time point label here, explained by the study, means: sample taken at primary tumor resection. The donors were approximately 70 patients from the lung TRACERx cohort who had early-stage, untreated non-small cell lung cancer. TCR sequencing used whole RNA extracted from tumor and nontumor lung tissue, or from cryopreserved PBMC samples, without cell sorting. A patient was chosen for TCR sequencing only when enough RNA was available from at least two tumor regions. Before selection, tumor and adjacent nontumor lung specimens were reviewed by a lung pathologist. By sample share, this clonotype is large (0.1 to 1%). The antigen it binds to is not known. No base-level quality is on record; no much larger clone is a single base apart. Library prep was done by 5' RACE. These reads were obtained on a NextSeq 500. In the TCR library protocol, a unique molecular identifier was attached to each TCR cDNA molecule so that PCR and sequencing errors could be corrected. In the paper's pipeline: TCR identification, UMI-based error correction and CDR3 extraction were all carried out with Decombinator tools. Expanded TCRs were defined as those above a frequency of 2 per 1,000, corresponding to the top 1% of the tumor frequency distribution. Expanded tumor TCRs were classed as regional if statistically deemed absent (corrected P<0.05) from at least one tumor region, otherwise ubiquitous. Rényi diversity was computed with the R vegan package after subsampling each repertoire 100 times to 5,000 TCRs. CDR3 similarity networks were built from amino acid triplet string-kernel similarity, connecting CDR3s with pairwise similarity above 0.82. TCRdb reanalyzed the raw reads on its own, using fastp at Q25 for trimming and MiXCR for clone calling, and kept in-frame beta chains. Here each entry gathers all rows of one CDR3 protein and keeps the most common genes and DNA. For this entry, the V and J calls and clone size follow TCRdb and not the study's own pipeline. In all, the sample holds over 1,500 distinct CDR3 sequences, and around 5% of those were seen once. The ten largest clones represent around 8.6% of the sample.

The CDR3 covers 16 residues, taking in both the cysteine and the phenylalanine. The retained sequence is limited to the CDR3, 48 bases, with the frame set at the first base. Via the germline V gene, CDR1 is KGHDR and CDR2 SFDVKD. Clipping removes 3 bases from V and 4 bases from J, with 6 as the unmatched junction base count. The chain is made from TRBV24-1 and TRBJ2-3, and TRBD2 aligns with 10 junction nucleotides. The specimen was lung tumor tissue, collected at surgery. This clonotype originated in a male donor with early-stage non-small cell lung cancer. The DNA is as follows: TGTGCCACCAGTGATCCAGCGGGAGGGCGCGCAGATACGCAGTATTTT. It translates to CATSDPAGGRADTQYF.